The present entry profiles one T cell receptor beta chain with its context. Assay used: immunoSEQ multiplex PCR; TCRdb lists only in-frame clones, some missing. Found here are about 400,000 clones, less than 90% of them singletons; the top ten hold around 3.4%. Between the trimmed V and J ends, which lost 3 bases and 2 bases, there was a span of 15 bases. Germline loops: CDR1 SGHRS, CDR2 YFSETQ. The CDR3 runs 15 residues. This specimen belongs to a study of Ad26.COV2.S vaccination and SARS-CoV-2 variants. About the study: Trial arm assignment for the donor was COV1001 Ad26.COV2.S.

Documented treatment: roughly 20 received Ad26.COV2.S at low or high dose, single or two shots; about 5 received placebo; per-sample allocation not given. After the first vaccine or placebo injection, samples were drawn on day 63. Boston provided a donor who was an adult aged 18-55 years. The chain employs TRBV5-1 and TRBJ2-7, with D perhaps TRBD2 (6 bases). The input for sequencing was peripheral blood, taken in a trial of Ad26.COV2.S vaccine versus placebo. This sequence was found in a person between 18 and 65 years old who received the Ad26.COV2.S COVID-19 vaccine or a placebo. The CDR3 sequence is CASSSRGRETYEQYF. The CDR3 nucleotides are TGCGCCAGCAGCTCGCGGGGACGGGAAACCTACGAGCAGTACTTC. Full variable domain (rest looked up from reference TRBV5-1 and TRBJ2-7): KAGVTQTPRYLIKTRGQQVTLSCSPISGHRSVSWYQQTPGQGLQFLFEYFSETQRNKGNFPGRFSGRQFSNSRSEMNVSTLELGDSALYLCASSSRGRETYEQYFGPGTRLTVT.